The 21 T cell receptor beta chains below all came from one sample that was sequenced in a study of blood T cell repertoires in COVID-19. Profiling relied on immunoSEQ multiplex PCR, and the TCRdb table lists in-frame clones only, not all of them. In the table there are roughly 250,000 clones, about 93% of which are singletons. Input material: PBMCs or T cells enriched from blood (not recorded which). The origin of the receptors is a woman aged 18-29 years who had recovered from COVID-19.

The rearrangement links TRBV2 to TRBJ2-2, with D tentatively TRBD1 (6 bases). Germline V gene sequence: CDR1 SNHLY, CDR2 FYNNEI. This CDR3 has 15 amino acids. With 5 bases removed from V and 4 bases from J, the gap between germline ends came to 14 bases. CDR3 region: CASSSSRGSTGELFF. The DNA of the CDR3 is TGTGCCAGCAGTTCATCCAGGGGTTCCACCGGGGAGCTGTTTTTT.

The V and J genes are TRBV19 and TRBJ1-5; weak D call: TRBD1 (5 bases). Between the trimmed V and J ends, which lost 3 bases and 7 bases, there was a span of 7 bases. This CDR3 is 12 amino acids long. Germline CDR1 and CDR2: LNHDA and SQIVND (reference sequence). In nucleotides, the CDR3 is TGTGCCAGTAGTATGGGGCTGCAGCCCCAGCATTTT. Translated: CASSMGLQPQHF.

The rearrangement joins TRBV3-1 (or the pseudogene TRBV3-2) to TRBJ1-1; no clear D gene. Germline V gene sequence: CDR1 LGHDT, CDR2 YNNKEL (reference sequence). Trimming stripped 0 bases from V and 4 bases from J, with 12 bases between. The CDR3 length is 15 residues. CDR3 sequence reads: CASSQENLSGTEAFF. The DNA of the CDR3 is TGTGCCAGCAGCCAAGAGAACCTCTCGGGCACTGAAGCTTTCTTT.

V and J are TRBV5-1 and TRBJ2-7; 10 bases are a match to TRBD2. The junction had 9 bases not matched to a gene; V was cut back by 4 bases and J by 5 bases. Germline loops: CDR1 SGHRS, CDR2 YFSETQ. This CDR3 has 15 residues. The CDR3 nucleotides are TGCGCCAGCAGCGGAGAACTAGCGGGGTTCCACGAGCAGTACTTC. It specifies CASSGELAGFHEQYF.

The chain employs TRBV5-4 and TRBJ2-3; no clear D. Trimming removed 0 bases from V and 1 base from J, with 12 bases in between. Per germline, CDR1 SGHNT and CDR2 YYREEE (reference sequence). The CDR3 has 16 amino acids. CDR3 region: CASSLAGPPGTDTQYF. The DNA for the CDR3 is TGTGCCAGCAGCTTGGCCGGTCCGCCTGGCACAGATACGCAGTATTTT.

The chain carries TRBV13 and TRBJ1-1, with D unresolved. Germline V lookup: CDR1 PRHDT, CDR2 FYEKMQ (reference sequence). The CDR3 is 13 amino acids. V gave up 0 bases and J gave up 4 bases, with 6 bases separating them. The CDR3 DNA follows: TGTGCCAGCAGCTTAGGGGGAGGCACTGAAGCTTTCTTT. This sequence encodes CASSLGGGTEAFF.

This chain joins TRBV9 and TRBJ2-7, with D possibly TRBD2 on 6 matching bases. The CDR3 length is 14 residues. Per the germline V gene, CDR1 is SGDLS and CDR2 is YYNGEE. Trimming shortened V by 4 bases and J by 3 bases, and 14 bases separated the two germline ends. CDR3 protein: CASSPGGIGYEQYF. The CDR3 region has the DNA TGTGCCAGCAGCCCTGGGGGGATCGGCTACGAGCAGTACTTC.

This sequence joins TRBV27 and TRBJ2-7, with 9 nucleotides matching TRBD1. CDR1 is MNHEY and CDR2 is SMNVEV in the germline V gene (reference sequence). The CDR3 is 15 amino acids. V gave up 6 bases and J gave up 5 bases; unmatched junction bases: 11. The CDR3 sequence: CASSAPGQGNHEQYF. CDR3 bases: TGTGCCAGCAGCGCACCGGGACAGGGAAATCACGAGCAGTACTTC.

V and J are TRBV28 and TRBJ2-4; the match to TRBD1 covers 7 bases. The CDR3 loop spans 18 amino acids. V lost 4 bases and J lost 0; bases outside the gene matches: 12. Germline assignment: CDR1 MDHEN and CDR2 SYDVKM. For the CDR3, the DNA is TGTGCCAGCAGTTCTATACTCCGGGACAGATTAGCCAAAAACATTCAGTACTTC. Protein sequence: CASSSILRDRLAKNIQYF.

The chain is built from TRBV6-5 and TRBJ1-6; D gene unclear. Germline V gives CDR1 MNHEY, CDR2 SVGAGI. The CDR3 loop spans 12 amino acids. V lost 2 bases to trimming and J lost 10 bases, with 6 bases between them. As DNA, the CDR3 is TGTGCCAGCAGTTACGGCGGCTCACCCCTCCACTTT. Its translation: CASSYGGSPLHF.

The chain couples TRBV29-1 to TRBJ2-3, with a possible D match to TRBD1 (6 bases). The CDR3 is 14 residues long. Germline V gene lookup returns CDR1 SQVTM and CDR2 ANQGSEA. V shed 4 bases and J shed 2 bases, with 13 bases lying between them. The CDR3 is CSVAPGQSTDTQYF. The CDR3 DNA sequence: TGCAGCGTTGCCCCAGGACAGTCCACAGATACGCAGTATTTT.

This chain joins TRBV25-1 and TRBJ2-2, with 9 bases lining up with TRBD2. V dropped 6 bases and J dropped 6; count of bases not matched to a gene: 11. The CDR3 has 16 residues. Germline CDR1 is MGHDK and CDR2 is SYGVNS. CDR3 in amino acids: CASSPVGGGAPGELFF. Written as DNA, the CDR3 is TGTGCCAGCAGCCCGGTAGGCGGGGGGGCCCCCGGGGAGCTGTTTTTT.

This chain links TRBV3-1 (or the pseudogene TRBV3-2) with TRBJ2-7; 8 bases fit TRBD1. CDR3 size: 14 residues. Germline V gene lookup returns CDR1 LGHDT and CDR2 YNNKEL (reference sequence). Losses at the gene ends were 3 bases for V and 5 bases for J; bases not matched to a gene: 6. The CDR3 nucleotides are TGTGCCAGCAGCCATAGACAGGGGCCCAACGAGCAGTACTTC. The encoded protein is CASSHRQGPNEQYF.

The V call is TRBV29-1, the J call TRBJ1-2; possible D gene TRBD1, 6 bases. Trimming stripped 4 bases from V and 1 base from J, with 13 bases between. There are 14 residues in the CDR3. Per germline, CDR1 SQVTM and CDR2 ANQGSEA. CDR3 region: CSVVAGAVNYGYTF. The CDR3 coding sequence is TGCAGCGTTGTAGCGGGGGCGGTTAACTATGGCTACACCTTC.

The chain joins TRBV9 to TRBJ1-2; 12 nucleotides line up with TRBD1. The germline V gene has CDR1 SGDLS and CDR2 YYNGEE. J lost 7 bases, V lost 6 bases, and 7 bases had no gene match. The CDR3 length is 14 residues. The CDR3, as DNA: TGTGCCAGCACCCCGGGACAGGGGGCGGCTGGCTACACCTTC. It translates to CASTPGQGAAGYTF. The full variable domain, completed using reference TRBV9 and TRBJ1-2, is DSGVTQTPKHLITATGQRVTLRCSPRSGDLSVYWYQQSLDQGLQFLIQYYNGEERAKGNILERFSAQQFPDLHSELNLSSLELGDSALYFCASTPGQGAAGYTFGSGTRLTVV.

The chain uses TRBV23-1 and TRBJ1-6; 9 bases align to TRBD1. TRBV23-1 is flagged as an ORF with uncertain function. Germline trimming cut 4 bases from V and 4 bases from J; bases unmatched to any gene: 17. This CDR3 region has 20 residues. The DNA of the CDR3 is TGCGCCAGCAGTCTCCTCCGGGACAGGGACCGCCTTAAATATAATTCACCCCTCCACTTT. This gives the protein CASSLLRDRDRLKYNSPLHF.

The CDR3 nucleotides are TGTGCCAGCAGCTTTACGTCGGGGACAACCTTTGGAAACACCATATATTTT. This codes for CASSFTSGTTFGNTIYF. This chain connects TRBV7-6 to TRBJ1-3; maybe TRBD1 (6 bases). The germline CDR1 and CDR2 sequences are SGHVS and FNYEAQ. Between the trimmed V and J ends, which lost 3 bases and 3 bases, there was a span of 18 bases. CDR3 size: 17 residues.

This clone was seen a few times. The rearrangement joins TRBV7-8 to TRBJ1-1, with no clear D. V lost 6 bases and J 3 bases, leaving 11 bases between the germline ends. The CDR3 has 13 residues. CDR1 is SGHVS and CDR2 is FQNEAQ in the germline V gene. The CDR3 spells CASRGRRDTEAFF. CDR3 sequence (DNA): TGTGCCAGCAGAGGACGGCGGGACACTGAAGCTTTCTTT.

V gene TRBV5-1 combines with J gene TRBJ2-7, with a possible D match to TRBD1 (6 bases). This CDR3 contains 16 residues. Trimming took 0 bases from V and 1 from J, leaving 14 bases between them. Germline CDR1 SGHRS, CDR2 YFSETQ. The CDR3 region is CASSLATGLGSYEQYF. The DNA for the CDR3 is TGCGCCAGCAGCTTGGCGACAGGACTCGGTTCCTACGAGCAGTACTTC.

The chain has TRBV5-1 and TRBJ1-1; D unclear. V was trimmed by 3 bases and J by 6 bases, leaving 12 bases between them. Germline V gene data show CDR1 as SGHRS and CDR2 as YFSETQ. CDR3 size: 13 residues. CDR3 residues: CASSSEATPEAFF. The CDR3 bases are TGCGCCAGCAGCTCCGAGGCAACCCCTGAAGCTTTCTTT.

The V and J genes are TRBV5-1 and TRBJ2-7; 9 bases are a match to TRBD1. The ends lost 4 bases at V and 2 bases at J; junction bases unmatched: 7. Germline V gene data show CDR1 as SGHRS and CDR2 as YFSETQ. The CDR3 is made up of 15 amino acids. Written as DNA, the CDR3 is TGCGCCAGCAGCCCGACCGGGACAGGGACCTACGAGCAGTACTTC. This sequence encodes CASSPTGTGTYEQYF.